This T cell receptor beta chain was profiled in a study of control samples from healthy donors and cancer patients. The CDR3 is 15 amino acids. Germline-derived CDR1 and CDR2 are GTSNPN and SVGIG (reference sequence). V dropped 1 base and J dropped 1 base, with 10 bases sitting between them. Clones were sequenced by immunoSEQ multiplex PCR, and TCRdb holds only the in-frame ones, with some missing. Among around 51,000 clones listed, around 80% were seen once. The specimen sequenced was blood. The rearrangement uses TRBV30 and TRBJ2-2, with D perhaps TRBD2 (6 bases). The receptor comes from a man between 65 and 85 years old in good health. The CDR3 loop is CAWSDPGRNTGELFF. DNA for the CDR3: TGTGCCTGGAGTGATCCCGGGAGGAACACCGGGGAGCTGTTTTTT.